A selection of T cell receptor beta chains follows, all from one sample in a study of blood T cell repertoires in COVID-19. Clones were sequenced by immunoSEQ multiplex PCR, and TCRdb holds only the in-frame ones, with some missing. The sample has 350,000 or so clones, around 89% seen once. Sequencing was done on a sample of peripheral blood. The receptors here all came from a woman in her twenties or thirties with COVID-19, enrolled during active disease. Each CDR3 is given with its conserved first and last residue. Each record gives: V gene, J gene, clone size, CDR3 protein. Clone size is given for some rows only: seen once, a few or many times, or a class if the clone is expanded.

TRBV5-4	TRBJ2-5	once	CASSLDTLSSGGGFQETQYF
TRBV6-5	TRBJ1-5	NA	CASRPTGNNQPQHF
TRBV21-1	TRBJ2-1	NA	CASSKLTAINEQFF
TRBV4-3	TRBJ2-1	once	CASSQEALAADNEQFF
TRBV7-8	TRBJ2-7	NA	CASSLAGGFLVRQYF
TRBV7-8	TRBJ1-5	NA	CASSSVGGPQHF
TRBV18	TRBJ1-6	NA	CASSPETASGSPLHF
TRBV5-4	TRBJ1-6	few	CASSTGTGGSYNSPLHF
TRBV11-2	TRBJ1-2	NA	CASTPTSGGTYGYTF
TRBV6-2/TRBV6-3	TRBJ2-7	NA	CASSRYDSYYEQYF
TRBV10-2	TRBJ2-5	NA	CASSENGRLQETQYF
TRBV6-1	TRBJ2-2	NA	CASSDSPDTGELFF
TRBV18	TRBJ2-5	NA	CASSPGTGSVETQYF
TRBV3-1/TRBV3-2	TRBJ1-1	once	CASSQGANTEAFF
TRBV10-3	TRBJ2-3	NA	CAIRGLADTQYF
TRBV9	TRBJ1-2	NA	CASSGTANYGYTF
TRBV7-9	TRBJ1-1	NA	CASSGTGDTEAFF
TRBV6-2/TRBV6-3	TRBJ1-2	NA	CASSPGTTYGYTF
TRBV11-3	TRBJ1-1	NA	CASSLGVRTEAFF
TRBV10-3	TRBJ2-7	NA	CAISDARGTYEQYF
TRBV27	TRBJ1-1	NA	CASGLRGDTEAFF
TRBV19	TRBJ1-1	once	CASSARTGNTEAFF
TRBV6-6	TRBJ1-2	NA	CASRRKGDSTWHGYTF
TRBV7-6	TRBJ2-5	few	CASSLTGTGSETQYF
TRBV23-1	TRBJ2-5	NA	CASSQWGGQGETQYF
TRBV27	TRBJ1-5	NA	CASSFRGDGNQPQHF
TRBV9	TRBJ2-1	NA	CASSLRTGGLFYNEQFF
TRBV7-2	TRBJ2-5	NA	CASSLQTSGQETQYF
TRBV9	TRBJ2-3	NA	CASSVAGGQADTQYF
TRBV28	TRBJ2-4	NA	CASSFPLDREAKNIQYF
TRBV9	TRBJ2-1	NA	CASSVAFRTTPLDEQFF
TRBV11-2	TRBJ1-2	NA	CASSLNPGQDYGYTF
TRBV2	TRBJ2-7	NA	CASSQGVSDYYEQYF
TRBV30	TRBJ1-1	NA	CAWTQGGGTEAFF
TRBV4-1	TRBJ1-3	NA	CASNTQQGSGNTIYF
TRBV19	TRBJ1-5	once	CASSPRGNQPQHF
TRBV4-3	TRBJ2-1	NA	CASSLFHSGQYNEQFF
TRBV5-4	TRBJ2-2	NA	CASSLYQANTGELFF
TRBV11-2	TRBJ1-2	NA	CASSSNPGIFF
TRBV9	TRBJ1-2	NA	CASSGGRGPSQGYTF
TRBV7-2	TRBJ1-2	few	CASSFDLDRHYGYTF
TRBV2	TRBJ2-3	once	CASRKNRDRVRGTQYF
TRBV18	TRBJ2-1	NA	CASSILAGGLNEQFF
TRBV6-2/TRBV6-3	TRBJ2-5	NA	CASSRGQETQYF
TRBV6-5	TRBJ1-1	NA	CASSYNPDSPEAFF
TRBV11-2	TRBJ2-5	NA	CASSRTGTTQETQYF
TRBV6-2/TRBV6-3	TRBJ2-5	many	CASSYTRETQYF
TRBV2	TRBJ1-1	NA	CASRNRGAAQTEAFF
TRBV11-3	TRBJ1-1	NA	CASSPTGTVNTEAFF
TRBV3-1/TRBV3-2	TRBJ2-6	many	CASSQGLGSGANVLTF
TRBV4-1	TRBJ2-5	NA	CASSQGQGEETQYF
TRBV11-3	TRBJ1-2	NA	CASSTGDYGYTF
TRBV29-1	TRBJ2-2	NA	CSARQGTNTGELFF
TRBV7-3	TRBJ1-1	NA	CASSLIGGNTEAFF
TRBV6-6	TRBJ2-2	few	CASSSLRPGELFF